One sample yielded the 27 T cell receptor beta chains listed below, sequenced in a study of prognosis after radiotherapy for stage I lung cancer (dated by TCRdb to the early 2020s). Instrument used: Illumina HiSeq 3000. Two rounds of multiplex PCR were used to amplify the TCR beta CDR3 region from genomic DNA. The first PCR round used primers specific to each TRBV and TRBJ gene, and the primer sequences were filed in Chinese patent CN105087789A. The raw public data were reprocessed by TCRdb itself: fastp quality trimming at Q25, MiXCR clonotype calling, in-frame beta chains only. Here each entry gathers all rows of one CDR3 protein and keeps the most common genes and DNA. This sample lists more than 25,000 distinct CDR3 sequences; 32% were detected once. The ten largest make up around 35% of the sample. Sequencing was performed on PBMCs, taken before or after stereotactic body radiation therapy (not recorded which). These receptors originate from a donor of 50 years or more with non-small cell lung cancer.

This clonotype was seen only once. This sequence joins TRBV28 and TRBJ2-7; a weak D match, TRBD1 (6 bases). The CDR3 is 14 amino acids. V lost 7 bases, J lost 2 bases, and 15 bases lay in between. CDR1 is MDHEN and CDR2 is SYDVKM in the germline V gene. The CDR3 reads CASIPRTVAYEQYF. As DNA, the CDR3 is TGTGCCAGCATCCCTAGGACAGTAGCCTACGAGCAGTACTTC.

This chain uses TRBV6-9 with TRBJ1-6; unclear D gene. This CDR3 contains 20 residues. CDR1 is MNHGY and CDR2 is SVAAGI in the germline V gene. V was clipped by 2 bases and J by 0 bases, with 20 bases between them. CDR3 in DNA: TGTGCCAGCAGTTATCGCCAGACCCCCGGGATAAACTCCTATAATTCACCCCTCCACTTT. Residues: CASSYRQTPGINSYNSPLHF.

This clonotype was counted only a few times. With a much larger clone just one base away, this may be a read error. The V and J genes are TRBV6-2 or TRBV6-3 and TRBJ2-6; D not certain. This CDR3 is built from 17 residues. Trimming shortened V by 8 bases and J by 1 base, and 18 bases separated the two germline ends. Germline CDR1 reads MNHEY; CDR2 reads SVGEGT. The CDR3 nucleotides read TGTGCCAGCCGATGTGTGACGGATTGGTCTGGGGCCAACGTCCTGACTTTC. Its translation is CASRCVTDWSGANVLTF.

This clonotype was counted ten times or more. This chain connects TRBV20-1 to TRBJ1-5; D unresolved. This CDR3 has 13 amino acids. V lost 5 bases and J 6 bases, leaving 14 bases between the germline ends. CDR1 and CDR2 from the germline V gene are DFQATT and SNEGSKA (reference sequence). The CDR3 nucleotides read TGCAGTGCTGCGACACGAGCGGGTCAGCCCCAGCATTTT. This codes for CSAATRAGQPQHF.

Many counts were recorded for this clonotype. This sequence joins TRBV12-3 or TRBV12-4 and TRBJ1-2, with D hard to call. The CDR3 extends over 14 amino acids. The V end lost 6 bases, the J end lost 3 bases, and 14 bases lay between the germline ends. Here the CDR3 DNA reads TGTGCCAGCAGGAACTTGGGAAGGGACTATGGCTACACCTTC. It specifies CASRNLGRDYGYTF.

There are many counts of this clonotype. The gene calls are TRBV30 and TRBJ1-5; the D is unclear. V lost 0 bases to trimming and J lost 3 bases, with 12 bases between them. Germline V gene data show CDR1 as GTSNPN and CDR2 as SVGIG (reference sequence). This CDR3 contains 15 residues. The CDR3 spells CAWSVQLWDNQPQHF. The CDR3, as DNA: TGTGCCTGGAGTGTACAGCTCTGGGACAATCAGCCCCAGCATTTT.

In this sample, this clonotype turned up many times. The chain couples TRBV6-1 to TRBJ1-2, with a tentative D call TRBD1 (5 bases). The CDR3 sequence is 14 residues long. Germline V lookup: CDR1 MNHNS, CDR2 SASEGT. Trimming cost V 0 bases and J 4 bases, with 9 bases left between them. CDR3 DNA sequence: TGTGCCAGCAGTGAAGCAGGGGCGGGCTATGGCTACACCTTC. Translation gives CASSEAGAGYGYTF.

This clonotype showed up many times. The V gene is TRBV28, the J gene TRBJ2-3; TRBD1 is a possible D gene (6 bases). Germline values: CDR1 MDHEN, CDR2 SYDVKM. The CDR3 sequence is 17 residues long. The V end was cut by 2 bases, the J end by 2 bases, with 17 bases between. The CDR3 bases are TGTGCCAGCAGTTTAGGACAGCGAACCTTATACACAGATACGCAGTATTTT. It is translated as CASSLGQRTLYTDTQYF. Variable domain in full (rest from reference TRBV28 and TRBJ2-3): DVKVTQSSRYLVKRTGEKVFLECVQDMDHENMFWYRQDPGLGLRLIYFSYDVKMKEKGDIPEGYSVSREKKERFSLILESASTNQTSMYLCASSLGQRTLYTDTQYFGPGTRLTVL.

V gene TRBV5-8 combines with J gene TRBJ2-1; D may be TRBD1 (6 bases). The V end was cut by 3 bases, the J end by 2 bases, with 12 bases between. The CDR3 covers 15 residues. Germline CDR1 reads SGHTS; CDR2 reads YDEGEE. CDR3 residues: CASSWTEGPYNEQFF. The CDR3 bases are TGTGCCAGCAGCTGGACAGAGGGCCCCTACAATGAGCAGTTCTTC.

This clonotype was seen ten or more times. This chain connects TRBV9 to TRBJ2-5; D possibly uses TRBD1 or TRBD2 (5 bases each). Germline CDR1 SGDLS, CDR2 YYNGEE. The V end was cut by 3 bases, the J end by 1 base, with 10 bases between. This CDR3 has 14 residues. The CDR3 DNA reads TGTGCCAGCAGCGCGGGACGGTCCCAAGAGACCCAGTACTTC. Amino acids: CASSAGRSQETQYF.

Many counts were recorded for this clonotype. The chain carries TRBV20-1 and TRBJ1-4; 10 bases fit TRBD1. V shed 7 bases and J 3 bases; nucleotides not matched to a gene: 8. The germline CDR1 and CDR2 sequences are DFQATT and SNEGSKA (reference sequence). This CDR3 has 15 residues. CDR3 residues: CSVNRQGAANEKLFF. The CDR3 nucleotides are TGCAGTGTTAACCGACAGGGGGCGGCTAATGAAAAACTGTTTTTT.

This clonotype was counted many times. The rearrangement joins TRBV5-1 to TRBJ2-3; TRBD2 matches at 10 bases. V was pared by 3 bases and J by 1 base, with 14 bases of the junction left unmatched. Germline lookup yields CDR1 SGHRS and CDR2 YFSETQ. This CDR3 has 19 residues. CDR3 amino acids: CASSSLILSLAGGTDTQYF. Written as DNA, the CDR3 is TGCGCCAGCAGCTCCTTGATATTGTCTCTAGCGGGAGGCACAGATACGCAGTATTTT.

There are a few counts of this clonotype. V gene TRBV29-1 combines with J gene TRBJ2-4, with no clear D. CDR1 SQVTM and CDR2 ANQGSEA come from the germline V gene. V dropped 8 bases and J dropped 9 bases, with 17 bases sitting between them. There are 12 residues in the CDR3. The CDR3 nucleotides are TGCAGCTTCCGGGCGGACGATGGCATTCAGTACTTC. Translation gives CSFRADDGIQYF.

This clonotype was counted at least ten times. The chain couples TRBV18 to TRBJ1-2, with no clear D. From germline, CDR1 is KGHSH and CDR2 LQKENI. The V and J ends lost 3 bases and 2 bases respectively, with 16 bases between them. The CDR3 spans 16 residues. Here the CDR3 DNA reads TGTGCCAGCTCACCGAAAGCCCGAGGGAAAAACTATGGCTACACCTTC. Translated: CASSPKARGKNYGYTF.

This clonotype was found many times. The J gene is TRBJ2-3, the V gene TRBV27; D is unresolved. The CDR3 is made up of 13 amino acids. Trimming left V 5 bases short and J 2 bases short, with 8 bases between. Per the germline V gene, CDR1 is MNHEY and CDR2 is SMNVEV (reference sequence). Written as DNA, the CDR3 is TGTGCCAGCAGTCGCTCTAACACAGATACGCAGTATTTT. This gives the protein CASSRSNTDTQYF.

This clonotype was detected many times. The chain recombines TRBV28 with TRBJ1-2; TRBD1 aligns across 8 bases. Trimming removed 4 bases from V and 8 bases from J; junction bases left unmatched: 12. Germline lookup yields CDR1 MDHEN and CDR2 SYDVKM. The CDR3 sequence is 15 residues long. CDR3 in DNA: TGTGCCAGCAGTTCCGGTATCGGACAGGGTATAGGCTACACCTTC. Protein: CASSSGIGQGIGYTF.

This clonotype was detected ten times or more. The chain is built from TRBV11-3 and TRBJ2-7; no clear D. The V gene's germline CDR1 is SGHNT and CDR2 YENEEA. CDR3 length: 13 amino acids. V shed 5 bases and J shed 6 bases, with 14 bases lying between them. CDR3 residues: CASSPGAGFEQYF. The DNA of the CDR3 is TGTGCCAGCAGCCCCGGTGCAGGATTCGAGCAGTACTTC.

About this clonotype: This may arise from a read error, as a much more abundant clone is one base away. The rearrangement links TRBV6-2 or TRBV6-3 to TRBJ2-5; the D call may be TRBD1 or TRBD2 (6 bases each). Germline CDR1 and CDR2: MNHEY and SVGEGT. This CDR3 contains 14 residues. CDR3 DNA sequence: TGTGCCAGCAGCCCTAGACTAGGGGGAGAGACCCGGTACTTC. This encodes CASSPRLGGETRYF.

This clonotype appeared many times. This rearrangement joins TRBV6-5 to TRBJ2-2; 7 bases fit TRBD2. V dropped 3 bases and J dropped 5; count of bases not matched to a gene: 6. Germline V gene lookup returns CDR1 MNHEY and CDR2 SVGAGI. This CDR3 comprises 15 residues. CDR3 loop: CASSYRAGHTGELFF. CDR3 DNA sequence: TGTGCCAGCAGTTATCGAGCGGGGCATACCGGGGAGCTGTTTTTT.

In this sample, this clonotype turned up many times. The chain joins TRBV28 to TRBJ1-2, with 8 bases matching TRBD1. The CDR3 length is 16 residues. The germline V gene has CDR1 MDHEN and CDR2 SYDVKM. V lost 7 bases to trimming and J lost 8 bases; unmatched junction nucleotides: 18. The CDR3 protein is CASNPPRSGQGAGYTF. The CDR3 nucleotides read TGTGCCAGCAACCCCCCGAGGTCGGGGCAGGGGGCAGGCTACACCTTC.

The chain uses TRBV12-3 or TRBV12-4 and TRBJ2-7, with TRBD2 matching over 14 bases. Trimming removed 1 base from V and 2 bases from J; junction bases left unmatched: 19. This CDR3 spans 22 amino acids. In nucleotides, the CDR3 is TGTGCCAGCAGTTTAGATCTTTTTGTTTCGGGACTAGCGGGAGTGAAAGCCTACGAGCAGTACTTC. Amino acid sequence: CASSLDLFVSGLAGVKAYEQYF.

Concerning this clonotype: One base away lies a much larger clone, so this may be a sequencing read error. CDR3 sequence: CASSEGGFCNQPQHF. The DNA for the CDR3 is TGTGCCAGCAGTGAAGGGGGGTTCTGCAATCAGCCCCAGCATTTT. The chain links TRBV25-1 to TRBJ1-5; D is possibly TRBD1 (5 bases). Germline V gene sequence: CDR1 MGHDK, CDR2 SYGVNS. Trimming cost V 2 bases and J 2 bases, with 10 bases left between them. CDR3 length: 15 residues.

On this clonotype: This may come from a read error, since a much larger clone is one base off. The chain couples TRBV7-8 to TRBJ2-5, with unresolved D. CDR3 size: 15 residues. The V end was cut by 1 base, the J end by 7 bases, with 16 bases between. Germline values: CDR1 SGHVS, CDR2 FQNEAQ. CDR3 sequence: CASSLVVFVLGTQYF. CDR3 in DNA: TGTGCCAGCAGCTTAGTGGTTTTTGTGTTGGGGACCCAGTACTTC.

This clonotype appeared many times. The chain has TRBV6-5 and TRBJ1-3; TRBD1 matches at 10 bases. Germline V CDR1 and CDR2: MNHEY, SVGAGI. V shed 0 bases and J 4 bases; nucleotides not matched to a gene: 6. The CDR3 has 17 amino acids. CDR3 region: CASSYSIDRGPGNTIYF. The CDR3 bases are TGTGCCAGCAGTTACTCGATTGACAGGGGGCCAGGAAACACCATATATTTT.

Points on this clonotype: Possible read error: a much larger clone is one base away. The chain is built from TRBV29-1 and TRBJ2-7; 11 nucleotides match TRBD1. CDR1 and CDR2 from the germline V gene are SQVTM and ANQGSEA. The CDR3 sequence is 14 residues long. The V and J ends lost 7 bases and 6 bases, in that order; junction bases with no gene match: 11. CDR3 DNA: TGCAGCGCGCTTTTCCTGGACAGGGGGCTCGAGCAGTACTTC. Its translation: CSALFLDRGLEQYF.

This clonotype appeared many times. This chain uses TRBV30 with TRBJ1-3; D call uncertain. Germline V lookup: CDR1 GTSNPN, CDR2 SVGIG (reference sequence). The CDR3 consists of 13 residues. V lost 4 bases and J lost 1, with 8 bases in between. The CDR3 bases are TGTGCCTGGACGCGGAGGTCTGGAAACACCATATATTTT. Protein sequence: CAWTRRSGNTIYF.

This clonotype was recorded at least ten times. V gene TRBV4-2 combines with J gene TRBJ2-1; TRBD1 might be the D (6 bases). The CDR3 has 15 residues. Germline CDR1 and CDR2: LGHNA and YNFKEQ. The V gene lost 3 bases and the J gene lost 2 bases, with 11 bases spanning the gap. The CDR3 DNA follows: TGTGCCAGCAGCCAGGGGACATCGGCCTACAATGAGCAGTTCTTC. It translates to CASSQGTSAYNEQFF.